This T cell receptor (beta chain) was sequenced in a study of shared clonotypes between healthy human individuals. Study information: Every donor yielded three CD4 naive, three CD4 memory, two CD8 naive and one CD8 memory plate. Study-wide points: In general, naive subsets displayed greater estimated richness than memory subsets did. All-four-donor shared clonotypes had higher generation probabilities than non-shared clonotypes did.

Germline CDR1 MDHEN, CDR2 SYDVKM. This CDR3 is built from 15 residues. V was cut by 6 bases and J by 4 bases, with 18 bases left in between. As to this clone: No antigen is known for it.

Template for every sorted-subset replicate PCR totaled about 200 ng DNA, roughly 30,000 T cell genomes. TCRdb's table, derived via immunoSEQ multiplex PCR, lists solely in-frame clones and lacks some. The data contain fewer than 850,000 clones, approximately 75% of them singletons. Sequencing used memory CD4+ T cells sorted from blood. This sample's subset: CD45RA-negative fraction. This chain links TRBV28 with TRBJ1-2; D perhaps matches TRBD1 (5 bases). The sequence came from a woman in her twenties or thirties in good health. The CDR3 DNA reads TGTGCCAGCAGCTATCCGTGGGACGGACTCTATGGCTACACCTTC. This translates into CASSYPWDGLYGYTF.